A selection of T cell receptor beta chains follows, all from one sample in a study of T cell responses to AZD1222 COVID-19 vaccine. Clones were read by immunoSEQ multiplex PCR, and TCRdb kept only the in-frame ones, dropping some. The sample lists 150,000 to 200,000 clones, 88% occurring once. Source: peripheral blood, taken 28 days after the second AZD1222 dose. The origin of the receptors is an adult who received the AZD1222 COVID-19 vaccine. Each CDR3 is given without its conserved first and last residue. The order of the fields is V gene, CDR3 length, clone size, CDR3 protein. Expanded clones are given a class, and other clones once, few, many or no size at all.

>TRBV18|13|-
ASSLSRDRVNEQF
>TRBV7-6|14|-
ASSPGGAGRTYEQY
>TRBV7-6|15|-
ASSLVVAKLAGTKQY
>TRBV28|14|-
ASSPIPLGDNYGYT
>TRBV30|11|-
AWSEGLNEKLF
>TRBV7-3|13|-
ASSPRTGNRNEQF
>TRBV5-5|12|-
ASSFNGQNEKLF
>TRBV9|14|-
ASSETGGAGNSPLH
>TRBV25-1|12|-
ASSDRTGVEKLF
>TRBV27|12|-
ASSFEVVTGELF
>TRBV2|13|-
ASSGGGGGNTEAF
>TRBV10-3|10|-
AISLGADTQY
>TRBV10-3|11|-
AIRDRASYEQY
>TRBV7-2|13|once
ASSLYRGATGELF
>TRBV6-5|10|-
ASRYSSYEQY
>TRBV6-5|12|-
ASSGRGGNQPQH
>TRBV7-8|10|-
ASKASIYEQY
>TRBV29-1|14|-
SVKERTGPINYGYT
>TRBV25-1|12|once
ASSVTGAEYEQY
>TRBV7-8|12|once
ASSLEWDRHEQY
>TRBV6-5|12|-
ASNPVRTSTEAF
>TRBV11-3|11|-
ASSRTGNTEAF
>TRBV5-1|13|-
ASSLEDPGREKLF
>TRBV30|15|few
AWSKTSGGQNTGELF
>TRBV4-3|14|-
ASSQGEGDRGDTIY
>TRBV5-1|16|-
ASSLGAGQGSYNSPLH
>TRBV28|11|-
ASSLTGRAGYT
>TRBV5-8|12|-
ASSNHVAKNIQY
>TRBV15|14|-
ATSSNRAGDNSPLH
>TRBV9|15|-
ASSVDGGASYNSPLH
>TRBV5-6|12|-
ASSLGRGAKPQH
>TRBV2|11|-
ASSETGVVEAF
>TRBV7-9|13|-
ASSSGTNSGNTIY
>TRBV23-1|16|-
ASSPTLPQGRGADTQY
>TRBV9|10|-
ASSGDGYGYT
>TRBV7-9|13|-
ASSLPQGEDTEAF
>TRBV6-2/TRBV6-3|12|-
ASSYLDVSGELF
>TRBV12-3/TRBV12-4|11|-
ASSLGANTEAF
>TRBV29-1|11|-
SVMTTGGTPQH
>TRBV7-9|12|-
ASSSNRGPYGYT
>TRBV6-2/TRBV6-3|12|-
ASSSRITSYEQY
>TRBV18|13|-
ASSPGGVTYNEQF
>TRBV4-2|13|-
ASSQDWTGLRPQH
>TRBV19|12|-
ASSTTGLQETQY
>TRBV11-3|13|-
ASSLDPGSYNEQF
>TRBV29-1|11|-
SVLQGNRETQY
>TRBV27|13|-
ASSSLGGGQETQY
>TRBV7-3|13|once
ASSLLAGATDTQY
>TRBV29-1|11|-
SDVTVANYGYT
>TRBV3-1/TRBV3-2|15|-
ASSQVIPSGGFYEQY
>TRBV18|14|-
ASSPRAVGDNEKLF
>TRBV29-1|10|-
SVGDANYGYT
>TRBV4-3|13|once
ASSQEAGNPYGYT
>TRBV25-1|14|-
ASSGSDSLNYNEQF
>TRBV7-9|11|once
ASTLTSQETQY
>TRBV19|12|-
ASSRDGDSYEQY
>TRBV16|12|few
ASSRGTTNTEAF
>TRBV19|14|-
ASSTRPGQGAHEQF
>TRBV3-1/TRBV3-2|10|-
ASSRGGTEAF